Listed below are T cell receptor beta chains from one sample, sequenced in a study of blood T cell repertoires in COVID-19. Method: immunoSEQ multiplex PCR; TCRdb's copy keeps in-frame clones and lacks some. The data show 70,000 to 95,000 clones, about 90% seen once. Input material: peripheral blood. The receptors here all came from a man in his forties or fifties with active COVID-19. The CDR3 runs from the conserved cysteine through the conserved F or W. A D gene is named only where the DNA matches it firmly.

j_call d_call v_call cdr3_nt cdr3_aa
TRBJ1-4 TRBD1 TRBV5-1 TGCGCCAGCAGCTTGGGACAGGGGGCTGAAAAACTGTTTTTT CASSLGQGAEKLFF
TRBJ1-1 TRBD1 TRBV30 TGTGCCCAAACTACGAACAGGGGAACTGAAGCTTTCTTT CAQTTNRGTEAFF
TRBJ2-1 - TRBV27 TGTGCCAGCAGGGTAGCGGTCTACAATGAGCAGTTCTTC CASRVAVYNEQFF
TRBJ2-1 TRBD1 TRBV19 TGTGCCAGTACCCCGACAGGGGCACTACTTTACAATGAGCAGTTCTTC CASTPTGALLYNEQFF
TRBJ2-7 TRBD1 TRBV6-5 TGTGCCAGCAGCCGAGCGGACAGGGGCGCCGAGCAGTACTTC CASSRADRGAEQYF
TRBJ1-2 TRBD1 TRBV28 TGTGCCAGCAGTTTAGGGCAGGGGGCGAGTGGCTACACCTTC CASSLGQGASGYTF
TRBJ2-1 - TRBV27 TGTGCCAGCAGACAGAGATCTCACAATGAGCAGTTCTTC CASRQRSHNEQFF
TRBJ2-1 TRBD2 TRBV9 TGTGCCAGCAGCGCGGGTCCCGGGACTAGCGGGGGGCTTCTTGTATACAATGAGCAGTTCTTC CASSAGPGTSGGLLVYNEQFF
TRBJ1-1 - TRBV5-5 TGTGCCAGCAGGCCCTTACCGGGGGGGCACACTGAAGCTTTCTTT CASRPLPGGHTEAFF
TRBJ1-2 - TRBV30 TGTGCCTGGAGCATAACCAGGGGCTATGGCTACACCTTC CAWSITRGYGYTF
TRBJ1-5 - TRBV6-1 TGTGCCAGCAGTGAAAGCTTGACAGTCTATAGCAATCAGCCCCAGCATTTT CASSESLTVYSNQPQHF
TRBJ1-1 - TRBV11-2 TGTGCCAGCAGCTGGAGTTACACTGAAGCTTTCTTT CASSWSYTEAFF
TRBJ2-3 TRBD2 TRBV25-1 TGTGCCAGCTATGATAGTGGACGGGGAGGGGATACGCAGTATTTT CASYDSGRGGDTQYF
TRBJ1-5 - TRBV18 TGTGCCAGCTCACCATTCGACAGCAGGGCCAATCAGCCCCAGCATTTT CASSPFDSRANQPQHF
TRBJ2-2 TRBD2 TRBV4-2 TGTGCCAGCAGCCAAGATAAAGGGACTACGAACACCGGGGAGCTGTTTTTT CASSQDKGTTNTGELFF